Listed here are 11 T cell receptor beta chains from one sample, sequenced in a study of blood T cell repertoires in COVID-19. TCRdb's copy holds only in-frame clones and misses some; the assay was immunoSEQ multiplex PCR. The repertoire consists of roughly 340,000 clones, with 85% to 90% occurring once and the leading ten covering about 7.3%. Sequencing was performed on peripheral blood. These receptors originate from a woman aged 70 to 79 with COVID-19, enrolled during active disease.

The chain uses TRBV7-2 and TRBJ2-7; 14 positions match TRBD2. The trim removed 4 bases at V and 1 base at J, leaving 6 bases unmatched. Germline V gene lookup returns CDR1 SGHTA and CDR2 FQGNSA. The CDR3 is made up of 17 amino acids. In DNA, the CDR3 is TGTGCCAGCAGCTCCGGACTAGCGGGGGGAAGGTCCTACGAGCAGTACTTC. Protein: CASSSGLAGGRSYEQYF.

This sequence joins TRBV7-2 and TRBJ2-1, with D possibly being TRBD2 (6 bases). The CDR3 is 16 amino acids. V gave up 5 bases and J gave up 7 bases, with 21 bases separating them. Germline assignment: CDR1 SGHTA and CDR2 FQGNSA. The CDR3 DNA follows: TGTGCCAGCAGCCCCACGGGCGCGGGGTCGAGGAATGAGCAGTTCTTC. Amino acids: CASSPTGAGSRNEQFF.

The rearrangement joins TRBV7-2 to TRBJ2-2; a possible D gene is TRBD2 (5 bases). The CDR3 loop spans 14 amino acids. Per germline, CDR1 SGHTA and CDR2 FQGNSA. The V end was cut by 3 bases, the J end by 4 bases, with 9 bases between. The CDR3 region has the DNA TGTGCCAGCAGCTTTCGGACTCCCACCGGGGAGCTGTTTTTT. It yields the protein CASSFRTPTGELFF. Drawing the rest from reference TRBV7-2 and TRBJ2-2, the complete variable domain is GAGVSQSPSNKVTEKGKDVELRCDPISGHTALYWYRQSLGQGLEFLIYFQGNSAPDKSGLPSDRFSAERTGGSVSTLTIQRTQQEDSAVYLCASSFRTPTGELFFGEGSRLTVL.

The chain joins TRBV5-1 to TRBJ1-6; D is uncertain. V lost 2 bases and J 8 bases, leaving 11 bases between the germline ends. This CDR3 has 14 residues. The germline V gene encodes CDR1 SGHRS and CDR2 YFSETQ. The CDR3 sequence: CASSFNGEHSPLHF. DNA for the CDR3: TGCGCCAGCAGCTTCAACGGAGAACATTCACCCCTCCACTTT.

The chain employs TRBV6-5 and TRBJ1-4, with a tentative D call TRBD1 (6 bases). V was trimmed by 8 bases and J by 13 bases, leaving 20 bases between them. CDR1 is MNHEY and CDR2 is SVGAGI in the germline V gene. CDR3 length equals 13 residues. The CDR3: CASYRPGRGGLFF. The CDR3 DNA reads as TGTGCCAGCTATCGCCCCGGGAGGGGGGGACTGTTTTTT.

The chain combines TRBV4-1 with TRBJ2-7; 7 nucleotides agree with TRBD1. The CDR3 covers 16 residues. Looked up from germline, CDR1 is MGHRA and CDR2 is YSYEKL. The V and J ends lost 1 base and 6 bases, in that order; junction bases with no gene match: 12. Here the CDR3 reads CASSQASWQGVGEQYF. CDR3 coding DNA: TGCGCCAGCAGCCAAGCGAGTTGGCAGGGGGTTGGCGAGCAGTACTTC.

The rearrangement links TRBV6-1 to TRBJ1-4; perhaps TRBD1 as D (6 bases). Trimming cost V 2 bases and J 6 bases, with 13 bases left between them. The CDR3 totals 15 residues. CDR1 is MNHNS and CDR2 is SASEGT in the germline V gene. This chain's CDR3 is CASSELRGYDEKLFF. CDR3 bases: TGTGCCAGCAGTGAATTGAGGGGGTATGATGAAAAACTGTTTTTT.

This sequence joins TRBV27 and TRBJ1-1; 8 bases align to TRBD1. The CDR3 contains 14 residues. V lost 2 bases to trimming and J lost 4 bases; unmatched junction nucleotides: 3. Germline CDR1 MNHEY, CDR2 SMNVEV (reference sequence). CDR3 in DNA: TGTGCCAGCAGTTTAGGCAGGGGGCCCACTGAAGCTTTCTTT. Translated, it gives CASSLGRGPTEAFF.

The chain employs TRBV7-9 and TRBJ1-4; 9 bases map to TRBD1. The ends lost 4 bases at V and 4 bases at J; junction bases unmatched: 4. The CDR3 length is 15 residues. From germline, CDR1 is SEHNR and CDR2 FQNEAQ (reference sequence). Here the CDR3 reads CASSSPGQGNEKLFF. As DNA, the CDR3 is TGTGCCAGCAGCTCCCCGGGACAGGGTAATGAAAAACTGTTTTTT.

The chain recombines TRBV2 with TRBJ1-2, with 7 positions matching TRBD1. Germline V gene data show CDR1 as SNHLY and CDR2 as FYNNEI. This CDR3 is built from 13 residues. V shed 6 bases and J 7 bases; nucleotides not matched to a gene: 8. The DNA for the CDR3 is TGTGCCAGCAGGACCCAGAACAGGGGTGGCTACACCTTC. Residues: CASRTQNRGGYTF.

The V and J genes are TRBV7-2 and TRBJ2-3; weak D call: TRBD1 (6 bases). The CDR3 has 14 residues. V gave up 0 bases and J gave up 2 bases, with 6 bases separating them. CDR1 is SGHTA, CDR2 FQGNSA, per germline. In nucleotides, the CDR3 is TGTGCCAGCAGCTTAGCGGGGGCCACAGATACGCAGTATTTT. This gives the protein CASSLAGATDTQYF.